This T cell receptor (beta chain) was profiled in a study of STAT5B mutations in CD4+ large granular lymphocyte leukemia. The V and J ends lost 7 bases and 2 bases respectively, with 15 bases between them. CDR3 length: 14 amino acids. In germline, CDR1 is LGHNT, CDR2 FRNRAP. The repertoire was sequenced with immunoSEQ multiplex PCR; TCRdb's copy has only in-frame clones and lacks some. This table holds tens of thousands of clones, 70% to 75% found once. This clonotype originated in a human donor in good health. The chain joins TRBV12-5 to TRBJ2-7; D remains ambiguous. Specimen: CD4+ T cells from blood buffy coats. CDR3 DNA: TGTGCTAGTGTCACCTCGGACGTAGCCTACGAGCAGTACTTC. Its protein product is CASVTSDVAYEQYF. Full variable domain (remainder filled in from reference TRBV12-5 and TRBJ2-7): DARVTQTPRHKVTEMGQEVTMRCQPILGHNTVFWYRQTMMQGLELLAYFRNRAPLDDSGMPKDRFSAEMPDATLATLKIQPSEPRDSAVYFCASVTSDVAYEQYFGPGTRLTVT.